This T cell receptor (beta chain) came from a study of T cells in Graves' hyperthyroidism and ophthalmopathy (dated by TCRdb to between 2018 and 2021). Background for the entire study: Peripheral blood samples were taken at the time of initial diagnosis, prior to any treatment. Following sampling, methimazole starting at 30 mg daily was given to hyperthyroidism patients, and high-dose intravenous methylprednisolone was given to ophthalmopathy patients. In addition, the study compared T-cell repertoires in thyroid tissue and in blood from roughly 6 Graves' hyperthyroidism patients. Prospective prediction of ophthalmopathy was tested in an independent validation cohort of approximately 19 hyperthyroidism patients and 15 to 17 patients who later progressed to ophthalmopathy. TCR V-J signatures able to tell the groups apart were searched for in a discovery cohort of 90 to 100 patients, of whom approximately 40 had Graves' ophthalmopathy and around 58 had stable Graves' hyperthyroidism. The roughly 91 discovery patients were randomly divided into training and test sets at a 7:3 ratio. The paper reports TCR Vbeta CDR3 sequencing of 140 or so peripheral blood samples: approximately 43 ophthalmopathy, under 80 hyperthyroidism and about 17 progressor patients. Here is what the overall study found, with its caveats: In cross-validation, a model built on a 13 V-J signature told ophthalmopathy apart from stable hyperthyroidism with approximately 91% sensitivity and 81% to 82% specificity, and in testing the same model reached 80%/75%. No statistical method was used to set the sample size in advance, and investigators knew the group allocation. In validation, the model predicted progression to ophthalmopathy with 60% to 71% sensitivity and 72.22% specificity, a median of about 6.7 months before onset. Blood samples also contained most of the expanded thyroid clonotypes (frequency above 0.001), which suggests that blood repertoires may reflect thyroid immune responses.

The TCR beta CDR3 regions were amplified from RNA transcripts. The first round of RT-PCR for the TCR CDR3 was performed with the HTBI primer set and the Qiagen OneStep RT-PCR kit. A second multiplex PCR round built the libraries, followed by size selection and purification. Libraries were sequenced paired-end with 100 bp reads on an Illumina HiSeq2000. Regarding the original processing steps: Raw data were processed with SOAPnuke, discarding reads with adapters, uncalled bases, mean Phred below 15, or no exact constant-primer or identifier match. COPE v1.2.5 was used to merge high-quality paired reads, and clonotypes were defined as unique nucleotide sequences. MiTCR v1.1 was used to align the clonotypes against IMGT TRBV, TRBD and TRBJ reference segments. Analysis was restricted to V-J combinations with a frequency above 0.0001, which covered 99.2% of repertoires. The TCS score was defined as F50 (clonal expansion) divided by E x V (chaos), with BLOSUM62-based TCRdist calculated between CDR3 peptides within each V-J. Welch's t-statistics and random forest reduced just over 500 V-J features to roughly 13, which were used in a naive Bayes classifier (R e1071). The public reads were reprocessed in TCRdb via fastp at Q25 and MiXCR, keeping in-frame beta chains. CDR3 protein duplicates are merged, each entry listing the most common genes and DNA. For this entry, the V and J calls and clone size follow TCRdb and not the study's own pipeline. Recorded for this sample are about 350,000 distinct CDR3 sequences; over 15% of them occurred a single time. Around 15% of the sample is in the top ten clones.

V gives up 1 base and J gives up 2 bases, and the segment between their germline ends measures 15 bases. CDR1 and CDR2 (SGHAT, FQNNGV) derive from the germline V gene. CDR3 length: 16 amino acids, cysteine to phenylalanine. CDR3 DNA only is kept here, 48 bases in frame from base 1. Ophthalmopathy patients had moderately to severely active disease, Clinical Activity Score of at least 3, NOSPECS grade of at least 4, and duration under 3 months. Exclusion was applied to patients with uncontrolled infections, other autoimmune diseases, pregnancy or lactation. Diagnoses relied on clinical symptoms, serum thyroxine and TRAb, thyroid ultrasound and orbital computed tomography. PBMCs were separated from approximately 10 ml of fresh peripheral blood using Ficoll-Paque density gradient centrifugation. Total RNA was extracted using Trizol reagent, and RNA quality was assessed on an Agilent 2100 Bioanalyzer.

This clonotype was counted ten times or more. Its antigen remains undetermined. Per-base quality was not reported, and no clone a single base away is much larger than it. Sequencing input: blood. The chain joins TRBV11-2 to TRBJ2-7; the D segment might be TRBD1 or TRBD2, since each matches 5 bases. This clonotype was sampled from a woman in her forties with Graves' ophthalmopathy. CDR3 loop: CASSLVGASRTYEQYF. The nucleotide sequence reads as follows: TGTGCCAGCAGCTTAGTCGGGGCTAGCCGAACCTACGAGCAGTACTTC.